These 6 T cell receptor beta chains came from one sample sequenced in a study of blood T cells in healthy people across ages. A second PCR, run for about 7 to 12 cycles, used a sample-barcoded 5' primer plus a J-beta primer mix. TCRdb processed the 5' RACE reads anew with MiXCR; each CDR3 protein has one entry. The table shows roughly 1,800,000 distinct CDR3 sequences, with about 49% occurring only once. The sequenced sample was blood. Source of these receptors: a woman between 40 and 50 years old in good health.

A word on this clonotype: Relative to the germline gene, one junction end is altered; a read error may explain this. V usage is TRBV5-1 and J usage is TRBJ2-5; 10 bases map to TRBD2. Per germline, CDR1 SGHRS and CDR2 YFSETQ. The CDR3 is made up of 15 amino acids. CDR3 protein: CASSLLAGIQGTQYF. Here the CDR3 DNA reads TGCGCCAGCAGCTTACTAGCGGGGATCCAAGGGACCCAGTACTTC.

This clonotype was seen a few times. This chain connects TRBV7-2 to TRBJ2-1; TRBD2 aligns across 11 bases. The CDR3 totals 16 residues. Looked up from germline, CDR1 is SGHTA and CDR2 is FQGNSA. J was trimmed by 5 bases and V by 1 base; bases with no gene match: 4. The DNA for the CDR3 is TGTGCCAGCAGCTTAGGGATAGCGGGGGGGGACAATGAGCAGTTCTTC. The encoded protein is CASSLGIAGGDNEQFF.

The sample holds a few counts of this clonotype. This sequence joins TRBV3-1 and TRBJ2-1, with TRBD2 identical over 8 bases. Germline V lookup: CDR1 LGHDT, CDR2 YNNKEL (reference sequence). CDR3 length equals 15 residues. J was trimmed by 6 bases and V by 1 base; bases with no gene match: 5. CDR3 bases: TGTGCCAGCAGCCAAGCGGGGGGGCGTGGCAATGAGCAGTTCTTC. This sequence encodes CASSQAGGRGNEQFF.

The chain has TRBV7-8 and TRBJ2-5; maybe TRBD2 (6 bases). The last part of the DNA fits TRBJ2-7 better; the J call may be wrong. The CDR3 loop spans 16 amino acids. CDR1 is SGHVS, CDR2 FQNEAQ, per germline. The chain's CDR3 is CASSLDVGLISFEQYF. In DNA, the CDR3 is TGTGCCAGCAGCTTAGATGTTGGACTAATCAGTTTCGAGCAGTACTTC.

This clonotype came up a few times. This rearrangement joins TRBV6-1 to TRBJ1-2; D gene ambiguous. V lost 2 bases, J lost 8 bases, and 18 bases lay in between. Per germline, CDR1 MNHNS and CDR2 SASEGT. This CDR3 is 15 amino acids long. CDR3 in DNA: TGTGCCAGCAGTGAATATCATGGCCTGGGAGGAGGCTACACCTTC. Its protein is CASSEYHGLGGGYTF.

The chain is built from TRBV21-1 and TRBJ1-1; TRBD1 is the table's D call, not checked against the DNA. TRBV21-1 is a pseudogene locus. The CDR3 runs 15 residues. The CDR3: CASSNSGPGNTEAFF. The CDR3 nucleotides read TGTGCCAGCAGCAATTCTGGTCCGGGAAACACTGAAGCTTTCTTT.